The rows below give T cell receptor beta chains drawn from one sample of a study of blood T cell repertoires in COVID-19. Here immunoSEQ multiplex PCR was the method, and the copy in TCRdb shows in-frame clones only, minus some. Of around 99,000 clones listed, around 74% are singletons. The sequenced material came from peripheral blood. The source is an elderly woman with active or convalescent COVID-19. Each CDR3 is given without its conserved first and last residue.

j_gene,v_gene,CDR3aa
TRBJ1-1,TRBV6-4,ASSDPQGPGNTEAF
TRBJ2-1,TRBV7-2,ASSFVQGGSGNEQF
TRBJ1-4,TRBV9,ASSPLVAAEREKLF
TRBJ2-2,TRBV18,ASSPRSGTGANTGELF
TRBJ2-5,TRBV4-1,ASSPTGVRETQY
TRBJ2-3,TRBV4-2,ASSTSRDSSSDTQY
TRBJ2-7,TRBV11-2,ASSPLRASGSYYEQY
TRBJ2-7,TRBV5-6,ASSPGLAAYEQY
TRBJ1-1,TRBV7-6,ASSTRTGNTEAF
TRBJ2-1,TRBV19,ASSPRVAGLAGVEGYNEQF
TRBJ2-1,TRBV5-4,ASSTTRTSNEQF
TRBJ2-5,TRBV5-4,ASSFTGVGETQY
TRBJ1-2,TRBV6-5,ASSYDAVGRGYGYT
TRBJ2-7,TRBV19,ASSPGQPYEQY
TRBJ1-1,TRBV7-2,ASSSGRANTEAF
TRBJ1-1,TRBV5-4,ASSLPRENTEAF
TRBJ2-3,TRBV12-5,ASALGTVVPTSTDTQY
TRBJ2-5,TRBV6-6,ASSYSSGTGETQY
TRBJ1-1,TRBV12-3/TRBV12-4,ASSFINTEAF
TRBJ1-4,TRBV19,ASSIDRTGNEKLF
TRBJ2-2,TRBV5-1,ASSLSGANTGELF
TRBJ1-5,TRBV24-1,ATSEGGEGNQPQH
TRBJ2-1,TRBV29-1,SVGHGGAEF
TRBJ1-5,TRBV27,ASMVQGSGSNQPQH
TRBJ2-7,TRBV5-1,ASSRDRLNYEQY
TRBJ2-5,TRBV28,ASSFTGGRETQY
TRBJ1-2,TRBV5-5,ASSLGGIAYGYT